This entry is about one TCR beta chain. Its antigen is not known. Other DNA sequences in this sample translate to the same CDR3. The V gene's germline CDR1 is SGHVS and CDR2 FQNEAQ. The CDR3 spans 16 residues. The V gene end was trimmed by 5 bases and the J gene end by 2 bases; junction bases not matched to a gene: 8. Sequenced by immunoSEQ multiplex PCR; TCRdb stores in-frame clones only, minus some. Of about 5,000 clones in the sample, about 77% were seen once. This sample stems from a study of immune evolution from preneoplasia to lung adenocarcinoma. Overall study findings and caveats: KRAS-mutant nodules had the highest T cell clonality. Normal lung had the highest top T cell clone frequencies.

After pathologic assessment, macro-dissection selected premalignant or tumor cells for extraction. Sequences were obtained from FFPE minimally invasive lung adenocarcinoma tissue. The TCR originated in a person between 70 and 80 years old with lung adenocarcinoma. The rearrangement joins TRBV7-8 to TRBJ2-5; 10 bases line up with TRBD1. CDR3 residues: CASSARGDRGQETQYF. CDR3 DNA: TGTGCCAGCAGCGCCCGTGGGGACAGGGGTCAAGAGACCCAGTACTTC.